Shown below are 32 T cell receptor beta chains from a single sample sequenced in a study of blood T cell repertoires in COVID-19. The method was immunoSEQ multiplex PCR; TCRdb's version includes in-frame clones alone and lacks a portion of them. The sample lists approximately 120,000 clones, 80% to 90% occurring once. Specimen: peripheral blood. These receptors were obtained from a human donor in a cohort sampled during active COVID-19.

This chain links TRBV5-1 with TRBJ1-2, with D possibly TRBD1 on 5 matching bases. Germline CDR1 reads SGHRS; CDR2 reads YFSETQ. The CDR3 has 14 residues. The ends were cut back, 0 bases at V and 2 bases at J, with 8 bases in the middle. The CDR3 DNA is TGCGCCAGCAGCTTGGAGGGGTGGAACTATGGCTACACCTTC. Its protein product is CASSLEGWNYGYTF.

CDR3 nucleotide sequence: TGTGCCAGTAACCGTTGGGACAGGGGGGATGAAAAACTGTTTTTT. Its translation is CASNRWDRGDEKLFF. This chain links TRBV19 with TRBJ1-4; 11 positions match TRBD1. V was pared by 7 bases and J by 6 bases, with 7 bases of the junction left unmatched. The CDR3 covers 15 residues. Germline CDR1 is LNHDA and CDR2 is SQIVND (reference sequence).

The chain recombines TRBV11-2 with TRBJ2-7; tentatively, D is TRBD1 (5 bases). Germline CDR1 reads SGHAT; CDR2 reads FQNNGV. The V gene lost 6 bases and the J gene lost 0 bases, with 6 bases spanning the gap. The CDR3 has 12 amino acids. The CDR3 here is CASRTDSYEQYF. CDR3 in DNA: TGTGCCAGCAGGACAGACTCCTACGAGCAGTACTTC.

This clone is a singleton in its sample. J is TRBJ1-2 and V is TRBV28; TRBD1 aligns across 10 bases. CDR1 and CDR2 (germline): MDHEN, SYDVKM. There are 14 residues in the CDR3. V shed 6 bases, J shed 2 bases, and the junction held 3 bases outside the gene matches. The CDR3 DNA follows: TGTGCCAGCAGCCAGGGACAGGGGAACTATGGCTACACCTTC. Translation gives CASSQGQGNYGYTF.

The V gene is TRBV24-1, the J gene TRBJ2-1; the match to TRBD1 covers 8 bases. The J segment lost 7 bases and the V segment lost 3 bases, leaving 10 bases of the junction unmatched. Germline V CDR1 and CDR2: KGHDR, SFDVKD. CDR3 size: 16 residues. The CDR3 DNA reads TGTGCCACCAGTGATCCAGTGGACAGGGCCGGGAATGAGCAGTTCTTC. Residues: CATSDPVDRAGNEQFF.

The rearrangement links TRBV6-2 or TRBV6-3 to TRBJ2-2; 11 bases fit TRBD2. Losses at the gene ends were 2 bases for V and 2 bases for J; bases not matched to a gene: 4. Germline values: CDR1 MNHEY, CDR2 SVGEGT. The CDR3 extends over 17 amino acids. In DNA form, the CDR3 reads TGTGCCAGCAGTTACCGAACTAGCGGGGGAAACACCGGGGAGCTGTTTTTT. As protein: CASSYRTSGGNTGELFF.

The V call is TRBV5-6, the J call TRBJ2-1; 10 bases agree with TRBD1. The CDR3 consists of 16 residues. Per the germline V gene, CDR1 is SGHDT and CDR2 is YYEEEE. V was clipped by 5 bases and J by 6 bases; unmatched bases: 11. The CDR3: CASRLTGTGVFNEQFF. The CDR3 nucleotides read TGTGCCAGCAGATTAACCGGGACAGGGGTGTTCAATGAGCAGTTCTTC.

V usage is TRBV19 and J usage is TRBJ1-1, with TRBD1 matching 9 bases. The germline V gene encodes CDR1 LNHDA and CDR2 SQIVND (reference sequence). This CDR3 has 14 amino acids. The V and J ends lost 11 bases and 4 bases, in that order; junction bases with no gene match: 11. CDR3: CASKGDRASTEAFF. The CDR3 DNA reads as TGTGCCTCGAAAGGGGACAGGGCTAGCACTGAAGCTTTCTTT.

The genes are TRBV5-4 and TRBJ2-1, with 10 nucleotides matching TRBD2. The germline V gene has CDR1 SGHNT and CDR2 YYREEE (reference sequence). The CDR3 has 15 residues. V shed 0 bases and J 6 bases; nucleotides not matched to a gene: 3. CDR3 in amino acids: CASSLASGGGNEQFF. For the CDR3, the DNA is TGTGCCAGCAGCTTGGCTAGCGGGGGAGGCAATGAGCAGTTCTTC.

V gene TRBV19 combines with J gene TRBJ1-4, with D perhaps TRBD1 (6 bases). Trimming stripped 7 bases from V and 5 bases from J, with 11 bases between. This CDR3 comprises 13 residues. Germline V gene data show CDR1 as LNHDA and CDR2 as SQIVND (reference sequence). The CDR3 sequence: CASIDRTNEKLFF. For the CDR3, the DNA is TGTGCCAGTATCGACAGGACGAATGAAAAACTGTTTTTT.

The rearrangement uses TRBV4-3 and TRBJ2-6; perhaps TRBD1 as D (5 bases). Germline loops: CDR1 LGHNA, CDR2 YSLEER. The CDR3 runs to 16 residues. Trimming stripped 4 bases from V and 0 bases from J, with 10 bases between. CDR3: CASSPTGNSGANVLTF. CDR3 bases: TGCGCCAGCAGCCCAACAGGAAACTCTGGGGCCAACGTCCTGACTTTC.

The CDR3 nucleotides are TGTGCCAGCAGTTCTCCGGGAGAAGTCAAAAACATTCAGTACTTC. It is translated as CASSSPGEVKNIQYF. The chain is built from TRBV27 and TRBJ2-4, with D maybe TRBD2 (6 bases). Germline CDR1 reads MNHEY; CDR2 reads SMNVEV (reference sequence). V was trimmed by 4 bases and J by 3 bases, leaving 13 bases between them. This CDR3 region has 15 residues.

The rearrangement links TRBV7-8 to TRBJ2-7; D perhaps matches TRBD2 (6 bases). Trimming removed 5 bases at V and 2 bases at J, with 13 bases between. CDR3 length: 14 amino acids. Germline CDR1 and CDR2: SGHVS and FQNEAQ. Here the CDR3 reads CASSLGGRTYEQYF. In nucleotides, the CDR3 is TGTGCCAGCAGCCTGGGGGGACGGACCTACGAGCAGTACTTC.

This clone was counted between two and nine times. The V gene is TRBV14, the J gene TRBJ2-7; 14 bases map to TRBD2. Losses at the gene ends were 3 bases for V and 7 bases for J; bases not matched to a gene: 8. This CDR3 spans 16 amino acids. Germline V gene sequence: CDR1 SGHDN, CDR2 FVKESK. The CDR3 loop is CASSHLGLAGGGEQYF. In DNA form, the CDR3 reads TGTGCCAGCAGCCACTTAGGACTAGCGGGAGGTGGGGAGCAGTACTTC.

CDR3 sequence reads: CASSELGGSSNQPQHF. The CDR3 DNA follows: TGTGCCAGCAGTGAATTGGGAGGGTCTAGCAATCAGCCCCAGCATTTT. The chain is built from TRBV6-1 and TRBJ1-5, with unresolved D. Trimming took off 2 bases at V and 0 bases at J, with 11 bases between the two ends. The CDR3 loop spans 16 amino acids. Germline CDR1 MNHNS, CDR2 SASEGT.

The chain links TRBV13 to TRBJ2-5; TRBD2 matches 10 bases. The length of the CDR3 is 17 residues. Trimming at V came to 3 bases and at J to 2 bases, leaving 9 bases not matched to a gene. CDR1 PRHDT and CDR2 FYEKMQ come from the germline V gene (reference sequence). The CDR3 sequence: CASSFGLAGDEQETQYF. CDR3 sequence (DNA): TGTGCCAGCAGCTTTGGTCTAGCGGGAGATGAACAAGAGACCCAGTACTTC. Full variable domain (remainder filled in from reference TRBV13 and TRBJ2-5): AAGVIQSPRHLIKEKRETATLKCYPIPRHDTVYWYQQGPGQDPQFLISFYEKMQSDKGSIPDRFSAQQFSDYHSELNMSSLELGDSALYFCASSFGLAGDEQETQYFGPGTRLLVL.

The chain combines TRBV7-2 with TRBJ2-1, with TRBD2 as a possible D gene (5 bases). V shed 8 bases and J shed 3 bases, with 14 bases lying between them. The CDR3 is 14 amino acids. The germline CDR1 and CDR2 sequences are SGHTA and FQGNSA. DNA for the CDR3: TGTGCCAGCCTCCGCGCGGGCGTCTACAATGAGCAGTTCTTC. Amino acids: CASLRAGVYNEQFF.

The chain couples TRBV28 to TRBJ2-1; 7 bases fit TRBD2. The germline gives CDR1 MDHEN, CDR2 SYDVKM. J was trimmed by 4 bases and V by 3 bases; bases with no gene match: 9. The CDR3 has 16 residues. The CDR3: CASSLVAASGYNEQFF. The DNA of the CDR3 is TGTGCCAGCAGTTTGGTAGCGGCTAGCGGATACAATGAGCAGTTCTTC.

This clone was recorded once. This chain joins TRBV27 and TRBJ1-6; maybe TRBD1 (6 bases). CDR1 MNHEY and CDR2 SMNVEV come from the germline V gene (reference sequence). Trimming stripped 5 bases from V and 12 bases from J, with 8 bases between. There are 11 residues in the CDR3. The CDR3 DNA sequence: TGTGCCAGCAGTCAGACAGGACCCCTCCACTTT. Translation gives CASSQTGPLHF.

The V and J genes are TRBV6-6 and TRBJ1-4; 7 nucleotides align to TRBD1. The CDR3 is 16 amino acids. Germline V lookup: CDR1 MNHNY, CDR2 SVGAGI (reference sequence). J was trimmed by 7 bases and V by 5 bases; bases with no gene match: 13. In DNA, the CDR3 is TGTGCCAGCAGTCGATCCCGACAGGGAAAGAGTGAAAAACTGTTTTTT. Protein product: CASSRSRQGKSEKLFF.

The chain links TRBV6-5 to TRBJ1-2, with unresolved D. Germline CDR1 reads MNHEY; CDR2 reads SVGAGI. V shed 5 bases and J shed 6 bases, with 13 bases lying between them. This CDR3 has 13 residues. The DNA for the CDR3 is TGTGCCAGCAGTCGAAACGGGGTGGATGGCTACACCTTC. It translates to CASSRNGVDGYTF.

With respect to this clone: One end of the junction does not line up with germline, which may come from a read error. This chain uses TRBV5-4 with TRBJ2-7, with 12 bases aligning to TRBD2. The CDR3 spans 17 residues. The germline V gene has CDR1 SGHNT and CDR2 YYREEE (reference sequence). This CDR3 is CASSSDLTSGSSHEQYF. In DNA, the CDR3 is TGTGCCAGCAGCTCGGATTTGACTAGCGGGAGCTCCCACGAGCAGTACTTC.

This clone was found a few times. This chain's CDR3 is CASSPRTGGGYSNQPQHF. CDR3 nucleotides: TGTGCCAGTAGCCCCCGGACAGGGGGAGGGTATAGCAATCAGCCCCAGCATTTT. The V gene is TRBV19, the J gene TRBJ1-5; 10 bases line up with TRBD1. J gave up 0 bases and V 6 bases, and 11 bases lay outside the gene matches. Germline V gene lookup returns CDR1 LNHDA and CDR2 SQIVND (reference sequence). The CDR3 length is 18 residues.

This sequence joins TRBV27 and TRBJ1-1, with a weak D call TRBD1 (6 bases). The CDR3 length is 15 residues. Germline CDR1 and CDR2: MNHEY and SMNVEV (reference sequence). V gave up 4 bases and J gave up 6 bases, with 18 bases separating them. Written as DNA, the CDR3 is TGTGCCAGCAGTTCGGTACAGGGTGGACTCTCTGAAGCTTTCTTT. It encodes CASSSVQGGLSEAFF.

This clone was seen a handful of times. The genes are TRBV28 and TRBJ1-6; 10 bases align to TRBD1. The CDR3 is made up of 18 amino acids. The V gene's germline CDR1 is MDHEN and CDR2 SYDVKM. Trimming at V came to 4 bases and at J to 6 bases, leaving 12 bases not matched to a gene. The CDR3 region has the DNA TGTGCCAGCAGTTCCTTCCCGGACAGGGGGTTATCTAATTCACCCCTCCACTTT. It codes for CASSSFPDRGLSNSPLHF.

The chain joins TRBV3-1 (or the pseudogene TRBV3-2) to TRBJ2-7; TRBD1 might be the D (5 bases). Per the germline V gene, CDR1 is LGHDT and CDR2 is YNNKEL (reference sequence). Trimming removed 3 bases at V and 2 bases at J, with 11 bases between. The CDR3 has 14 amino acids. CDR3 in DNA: TGTGCCAGCAGCCAGGGGCCTGGACCCTACGAGCAGTACTTC. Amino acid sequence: CASSQGPGPYEQYF.

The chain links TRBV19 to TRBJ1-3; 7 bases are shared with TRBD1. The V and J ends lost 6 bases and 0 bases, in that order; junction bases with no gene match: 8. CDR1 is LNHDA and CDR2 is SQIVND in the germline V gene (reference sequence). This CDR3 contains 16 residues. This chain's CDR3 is CASSRTGFSSGNTIYF. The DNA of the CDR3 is TGTGCCAGTAGCCGGACAGGCTTTTCCTCTGGAAACACCATATATTTT.

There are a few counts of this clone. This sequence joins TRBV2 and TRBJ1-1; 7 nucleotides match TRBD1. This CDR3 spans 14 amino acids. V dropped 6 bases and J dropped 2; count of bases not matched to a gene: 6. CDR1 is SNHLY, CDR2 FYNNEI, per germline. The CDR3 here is CASRGDSPNTEAFF. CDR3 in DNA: TGTGCCAGCAGGGGGGACAGCCCTAACACTGAAGCTTTCTTT.

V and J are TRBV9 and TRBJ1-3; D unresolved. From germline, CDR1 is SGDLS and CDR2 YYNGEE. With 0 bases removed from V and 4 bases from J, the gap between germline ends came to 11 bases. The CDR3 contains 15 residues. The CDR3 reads CASSVGGNRGNTIYF. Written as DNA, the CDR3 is TGTGCCAGCAGCGTAGGAGGGAACCGAGGAAACACCATATATTTT. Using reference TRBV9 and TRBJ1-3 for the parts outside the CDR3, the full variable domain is DSGVTQTPKHLITATGQRVTLRCSPRSGDLSVYWYQQSLDQGLQFLIQYYNGEERAKGNILERFSAQQFPDLHSELNLSSLELGDSALYFCASSVGGNRGNTIYFGEGSWLTVV.

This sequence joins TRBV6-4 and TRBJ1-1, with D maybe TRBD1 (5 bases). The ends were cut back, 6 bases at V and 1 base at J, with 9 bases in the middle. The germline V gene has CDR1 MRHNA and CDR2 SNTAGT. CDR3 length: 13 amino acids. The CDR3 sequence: CASRQGWNTEAFF. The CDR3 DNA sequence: TGTGCCAGCAGGCAGGGTTGGAACACTGAAGCTTTCTTT.

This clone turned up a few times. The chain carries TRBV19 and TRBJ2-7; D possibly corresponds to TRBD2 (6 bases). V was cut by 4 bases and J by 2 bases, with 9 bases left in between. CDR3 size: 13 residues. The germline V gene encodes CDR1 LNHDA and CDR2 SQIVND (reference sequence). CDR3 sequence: CASSTGTPYEQYF. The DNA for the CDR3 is TGTGCCAGTAGTACAGGGACTCCCTACGAGCAGTACTTC.

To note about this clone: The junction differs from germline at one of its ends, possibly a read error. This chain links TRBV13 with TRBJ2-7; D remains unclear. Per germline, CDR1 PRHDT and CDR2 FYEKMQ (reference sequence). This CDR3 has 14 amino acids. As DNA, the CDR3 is TGTGCCAGCAGTTTAGATGGCACCAACTACGAGCAGTACTTC. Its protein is CASSLDGTNYEQYF.